The 4 T cell receptor beta chains listed next were all sequenced from one sample in a study of blood T cells in healthy people across ages. A second PCR of roughly 6 to 12 cycles used a sample-barcoded 5' primer and a J-beta primer mix. TCRdb recomputed calls from the 5' RACE reads with MiXCR, one row per CDR3 protein. The data show around 1,700,000 distinct CDR3 sequences, with about 28% seen just once and 7.7% held by the top ten. Sequencing used blood. The receptors were gathered from a woman aged 25-40 years in good health.

This clonotype was observed a few times. V is TRBV20-1 and J is TRBJ2-4; possibly TRBD1 for D (7 bases). Trimming cost V 6 bases and J 4 bases, with 13 bases left between them. The CDR3 is 13 residues long. Germline V CDR1 and CDR2: DFQATT, SNEGSKA (reference sequence). CDR3 amino acids: CSAGGTVKNIQYF. In DNA, the CDR3 is TGCAGTGCCGGCGGGACAGTGAAAAACATTCAGTACTTC.

In its sample, this clonotype was seen a few times. The chain combines TRBV13 with TRBJ2-5; 16 nucleotides match TRBD2. This CDR3 has 17 residues. The trim removed 5 bases at V and 1 base at J, leaving 4 bases unmatched. Per germline, CDR1 PRHDT and CDR2 FYEKMQ (reference sequence). The CDR3 region has the DNA TGTGCCAGCAGCCCGGGACTAGCGGGAGGGGGCCAAGAGACCCAGTACTTC. As protein: CASSPGLAGGGQETQYF.

The chain couples TRBV7-8 to TRBJ2-1; 7 bases map to TRBD2. The CDR3 totals 16 residues. The V segment lost 2 bases and the J segment 10 bases; nucleotides outside the gene matches: 14. Per germline, CDR1 SGHVS and CDR2 FQNEAQ. The CDR3 loop is CASSLFRGGETREQFF. The DNA for the CDR3 is TGTGCCAGCAGCTTATTTCGGGGAGGGGAGACGAGGGAGCAGTTCTTC.

The chain has TRBV7-8 and TRBJ2-5, with D perhaps matching TRBD1 or TRBD2 (6 bases each). The germline CDR1 and CDR2 sequences are SGHVS and FQNEAQ. V was cut by 3 bases and J by 7 bases, with 24 bases left in between. The CDR3 runs to 17 residues. The CDR3 sequence: CASSLASGGPVGVTQYF. The CDR3 DNA sequence: TGTGCCAGCAGCTTGGCCAGTGGGGGGCCCGTAGGTGTGACCCAGTACTTC.